This TCR beta chain is drawn from a study of regulatory T cells. Whole-study results and caveats: In patients, unique TRB V-J pairs were restricted and V/J usage skewed, especially in Tregs. In CD3G-deficient patients, conventional CD4+ T cells were enriched for hydrophobic CDR3 residues at positions 6 and 7.

The germline CDR1 and CDR2 sequences are SGHRS and YFSETQ. The CDR3 has 14 residues. J gave up 6 bases and V 4 bases, and 8 bases lay outside the gene matches. As regards this clone: Its antigen is undetermined.

Amplification used 52 TRBV primers and 13 TRBJ primers. Sequenced by immunoSEQ multiplex PCR; TCRdb stores in-frame clones only, minus some. This table has tens of thousands of clones, 93% appearing once. The sequence was collected from a child aged 2-15 years with CD3G deficiency. Material for sequencing was conventional CD4+ T cells sorted from blood. The chain uses TRBV5-1 and TRBJ1-2, with 8 positions matching TRBD1. In DNA, the CDR3 is TGCGCCAGCAGCATAGGACAGGGAGGTCATGGCTACACCTTC. Translation gives CASSIGQGGHGYTF.